Following are 2 T cell receptor beta chains from one sample sequenced in a study of blood T cells in healthy people across ages (dated by TCRdb to 2014 to 2015). Libraries came from 5' RACE. Data came from an Illumina HiSeq 2500. The second PCR ran for roughly 6 to 11 cycles and used a J-beta primer mix along with a sample-barcoded 5' primer. The public reads were run again by TCRdb, first through fastp at Q25 and then through MiXCR, and only productive beta chains were kept. Rows are unified per CDR3 protein, each entry keeping the most common DNA and genes. The sample table contains about 1,600,000 distinct CDR3 sequences; only one count was recorded for approximately 40% of them. Jointly, the top ten make up roughly 7.9% of the sample. The sample was blood. Receptor source: a woman aged 18-29 years in good health.

The chain recombines TRBV6-6 with TRBJ2-3, with 7 nucleotides matching TRBD2. V lost 8 bases, J lost 0 bases, and 5 bases stayed unmatched. Per germline, CDR1 MNHNY and CDR2 SVGAGI (reference sequence). The CDR3 is made up of 14 amino acids. The CDR3 DNA sequence: TGTGCCAGCTGGGAGGGAGGAAGCACAGATACGCAGTATTTT. It yields the protein CASWEGGSTDTQYF.

This clonotype was counted between two and nine times. This chain links TRBV6-1 with TRBJ2-3; 11 nucleotides agree with TRBD2. CDR1 and CDR2 (germline): MNHNS, SASEGT. The V gene end was trimmed by 6 bases and the J gene end by 3 bases; junction bases not matched to a gene: 20. The CDR3 totals 20 residues. CDR3 sequence (DNA): TGTGCCAGCAGGAGTCGGACTAGCGGGCGGCAGGTGTTACGGACAGATACGCAGTATTTT. This gives the protein CASRSRTSGRQVLRTDTQYF.